The subject of this entry is one TCR beta chain. Its antigen is still unknown. This record belongs to a study of vaccination and CD4 T cells after COVID-19. Overall study: A CEFX pool, an HIV-1 Nef pool, or no peptide went to control cultures.

Documented treatment: roughly 11-day PBMC culture with coronavirus spike peptide pools or control peptides (ViraFEST assay). Peptide pools at 9.5 to 10 ug/ml and IL-2 at 8.5 to 10 IU/ml were added to cultures of 1.8 million or so PBMCs per well. The Oncomine TCR Beta short-read assay generated sequence data from the DNA of cultured CD4+ T cells. TCRdb itself ran the PCR reads through MiXCR, one entry per CDR3 protein. The repertoire holds some 13,000 distinct CDR3 sequences, with less than 80% as singletons. The CDR3 totals 13 residues. Trimming at V came to 3 bases and at J to 5 bases, leaving 3 bases not matched to a gene. Per germline, CDR1 SQVTM and CDR2 ANQGSEA.

Input material: CD4+ T cells from blood, cultured in vitro. This TCR came from a human donor who had recovered from COVID-19. The chain joins TRBV29-1 to TRBJ2-5, with TRBD1 matching 10 bases. The CDR3 DNA reads TGCAGCGTTGAGGACAGGGGGTTGGAGACCCAGTACTTC. Its translation: CSVEDRGLETQYF.